These 9 T cell receptor beta chains were sequenced from one sample in a study of T cell repertoires in cytomegalovirus infection. Each CDR3 protein is one row after TCRdb ran MiXCR on the reads. The data hold 110,000 or so distinct CDR3 sequences, with around 30% observed a single time. Their cognate antigens are unknown. The specimen was CD8+ T cells from cultured PBMCs, collected from culture after CMV antigen stimulation. These receptor sequences come from a human donor in good health (CMV status not recorded). Some clones in this sample may be carry-over from other donors' samples.

The sample holds a few counts of this clonotype. The gene calls are TRBV29-1 and TRBJ2-7; a possible D gene is TRBD1 (6 bases). The germline CDR1 and CDR2 sequences are SQVTM and ANQGSEA. The V end was cut by 4 bases, the J end by 5 bases, with 9 bases between. The CDR3 contains 11 residues. The CDR3 here is CSVARDNEQYF. CDR3 sequence (DNA): TGCAGCGTTGCGAGGGACAACGAGCAGTACTTC.

This clonotype was picked up many times. The chain uses TRBV12-3 or TRBV12-4 and TRBJ2-7, with unresolved D. CDR3 size: 12 residues. Deletions cut 3 bases from V and 4 bases from J, with 7 bases between. The CDR3 DNA follows: TGTGCCAGCAGTTTGGGTCAGTACGAGCAGTACTTC. The encoded protein is CASSLGQYEQYF.

The sample holds a few counts of this clonotype. The chain is built from TRBV12-5 and TRBJ1-5; 9 positions agree with TRBD1. Germline lookup yields CDR1 LGHNT and CDR2 FRNRAP. The CDR3 consists of 18 residues. V lost 1 base and J lost 0; bases outside the gene matches: 7. The CDR3 spells CASGLAEQGAISNQPQHF. The CDR3 DNA sequence: TGTGCTAGTGGTTTGGCAGAACAGGGGGCGATTAGCAATCAGCCCCAGCATTTT.

This clonotype occurred once. The V gene is TRBV27, the J gene TRBJ2-7; perhaps TRBD1 as D (6 bases). The CDR3 runs to 12 residues. Germline V CDR1 and CDR2: MNHEY, SMNVEV (reference sequence). V was clipped by 1 base and J by 6 bases, with 7 bases between them. CDR3 in amino acids: CASSLLGAEQYF. For the CDR3, the DNA is TGTGCCAGCAGTTTATTGGGGGCCGAGCAGTACTTC.

The V gene is TRBV9, the J gene TRBJ2-4; the D gene is possibly TRBD2 (5 bases). Trimming took 2 bases from V and 0 from J, leaving 6 bases between them. Germline V lookup: CDR1 SGDLS, CDR2 YYNGEE. CDR3 length: 14 residues. The CDR3 protein is CASSVGRAKNIQYF. CDR3 sequence (DNA): TGTGCCAGCAGCGTGGGGAGAGCCAAAAACATTCAGTACTTC.

This clonotype was picked up a small number of times. V gene TRBV7-9 combines with J gene TRBJ2-5; 8 positions match TRBD2. The germline V gene encodes CDR1 SEHNR and CDR2 FQNEAQ (reference sequence). V dropped 10 bases and J dropped 3; count of bases not matched to a gene: 7. This CDR3 is built from 13 residues. The CDR3 nucleotides are TGTGCCACAAGCCCAGCGGGGGAAGAGACCCAGTACTTC. It translates to CATSPAGEETQYF.

Many counts were recorded for this clonotype. The chain links TRBV7-8 to TRBJ2-3, with D unclear. V lost 2 bases to trimming and J lost 3 bases, with 9 bases between them. CDR3 length equals 14 residues. CDR1 is SGHVS and CDR2 is FQNEAQ in the germline V gene. The CDR3 bases are TGTGCCAGCAGCTTATACACCTGGACAGATACGCAGTATTTT. Protein: CASSLYTWTDTQYF. Supplemented by reference TRBV7-8 and TRBJ2-3, the full variable domain reads GAGVSQSPRYKVAKRGQDVALRCDPISGHVSLFWYQQALGQGPEFLTYFQNEAQLDKSGLPSDRFFAERPEGSVSTLKIQRTQQEDSAVYLCASSLYTWTDTQYFGPGTRLTVL.

This rearrangement joins TRBV7-9 to TRBJ2-2; the D gene could be TRBD1 or TRBD2 (5 bases each). Germline CDR1 SEHNR, CDR2 FQNEAQ (reference sequence). The CDR3 covers 15 residues. Trimming pared 7 bases from V and 1 base from J, leaving 13 bases between. The CDR3: CASMGVLLNTGELFF. CDR3 coding DNA: TGTGCCAGCATGGGGGTCCTATTGAACACCGGGGAGCTGTTTTTT.

In this sample, this clonotype turned up many times. CDR3 sequence reads: CATSDLSGGASNEQFF. For the CDR3, the DNA is TGTGCCACCAGTGATTTATCGGGGGGGGCCAGTAATGAGCAGTTCTTC. The chain couples TRBV24-1 to TRBJ2-1; TRBD2 matches at 8 bases. The CDR3 has 16 residues. Germline V gives CDR1 KGHDR, CDR2 SFDVKD. V lost 1 base, J lost 7 bases, and 8 bases stayed unmatched.